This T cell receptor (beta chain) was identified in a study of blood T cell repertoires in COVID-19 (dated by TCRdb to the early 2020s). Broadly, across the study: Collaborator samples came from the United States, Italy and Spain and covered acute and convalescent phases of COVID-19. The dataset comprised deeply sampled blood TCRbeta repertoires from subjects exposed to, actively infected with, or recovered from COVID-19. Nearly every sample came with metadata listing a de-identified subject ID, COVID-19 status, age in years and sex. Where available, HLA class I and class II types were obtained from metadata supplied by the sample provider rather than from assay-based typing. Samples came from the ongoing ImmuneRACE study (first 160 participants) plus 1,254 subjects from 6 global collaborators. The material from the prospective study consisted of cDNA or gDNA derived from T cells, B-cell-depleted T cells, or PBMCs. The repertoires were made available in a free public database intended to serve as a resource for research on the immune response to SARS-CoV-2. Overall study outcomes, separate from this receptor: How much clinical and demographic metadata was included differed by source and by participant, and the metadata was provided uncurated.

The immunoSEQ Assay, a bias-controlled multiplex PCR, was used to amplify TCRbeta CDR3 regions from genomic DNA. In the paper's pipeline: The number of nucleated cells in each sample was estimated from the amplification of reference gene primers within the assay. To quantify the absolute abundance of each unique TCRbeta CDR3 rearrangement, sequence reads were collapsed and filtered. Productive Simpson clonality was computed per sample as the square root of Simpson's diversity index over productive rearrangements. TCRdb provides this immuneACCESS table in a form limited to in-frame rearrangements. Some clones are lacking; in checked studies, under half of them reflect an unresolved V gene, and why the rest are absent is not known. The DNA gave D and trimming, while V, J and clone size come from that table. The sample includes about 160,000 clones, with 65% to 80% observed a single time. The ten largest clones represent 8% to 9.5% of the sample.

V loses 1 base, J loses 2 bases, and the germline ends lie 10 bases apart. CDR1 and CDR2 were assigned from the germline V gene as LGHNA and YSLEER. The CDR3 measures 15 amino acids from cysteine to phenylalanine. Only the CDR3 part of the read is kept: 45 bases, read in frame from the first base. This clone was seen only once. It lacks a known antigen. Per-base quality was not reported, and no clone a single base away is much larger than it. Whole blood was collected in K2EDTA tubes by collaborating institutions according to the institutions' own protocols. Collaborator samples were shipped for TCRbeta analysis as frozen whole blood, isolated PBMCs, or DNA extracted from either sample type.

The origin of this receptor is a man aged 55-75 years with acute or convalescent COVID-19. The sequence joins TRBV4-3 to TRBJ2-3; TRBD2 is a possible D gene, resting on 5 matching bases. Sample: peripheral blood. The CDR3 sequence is CASSQAAGVTDTQYF. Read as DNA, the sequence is TGCGCCAGCAGCCAAGCGGCGGGCGTCACAGATACGCAGTATTTT.